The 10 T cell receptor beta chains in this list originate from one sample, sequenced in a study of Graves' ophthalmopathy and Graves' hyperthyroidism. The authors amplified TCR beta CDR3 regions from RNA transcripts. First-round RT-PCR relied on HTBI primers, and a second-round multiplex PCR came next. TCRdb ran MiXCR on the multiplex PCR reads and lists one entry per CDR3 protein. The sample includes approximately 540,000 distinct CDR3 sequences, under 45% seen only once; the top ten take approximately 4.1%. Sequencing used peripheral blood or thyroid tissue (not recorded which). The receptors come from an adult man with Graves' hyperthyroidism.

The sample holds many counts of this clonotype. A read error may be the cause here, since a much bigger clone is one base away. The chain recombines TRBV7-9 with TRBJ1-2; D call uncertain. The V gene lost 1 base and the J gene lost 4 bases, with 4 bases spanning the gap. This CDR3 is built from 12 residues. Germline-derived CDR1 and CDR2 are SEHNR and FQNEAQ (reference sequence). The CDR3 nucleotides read TGTGCCAGCAGCTTAGAGAGCTATGGCTACACCTTC. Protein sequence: CASSLESYGYTF.

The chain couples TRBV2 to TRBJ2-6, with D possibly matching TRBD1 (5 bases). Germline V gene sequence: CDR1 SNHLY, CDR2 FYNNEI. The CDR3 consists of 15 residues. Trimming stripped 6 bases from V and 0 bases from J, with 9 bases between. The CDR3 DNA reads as TGTGCCAGCAGCGCGACAGCCTCTGGGGCCAACGTCCTGACTTTC. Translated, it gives CASSATASGANVLTF. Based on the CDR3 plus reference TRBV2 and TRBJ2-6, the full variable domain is EPEVTQTPSHQVTQMGQEVILRCVPISNHLYFYWYRQILGQKVEFLVSFYNNEISEKSEIFDDQFSVERPDGSNFTLKIRSTKLEDSAMYFCASSATASGANVLTFGAGSRLTVL.

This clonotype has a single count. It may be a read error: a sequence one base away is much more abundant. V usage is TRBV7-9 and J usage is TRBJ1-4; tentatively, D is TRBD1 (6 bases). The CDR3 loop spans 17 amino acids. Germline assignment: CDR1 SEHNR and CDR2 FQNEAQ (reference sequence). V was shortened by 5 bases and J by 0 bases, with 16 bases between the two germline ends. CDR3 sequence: CASSRRGIDATNEKLFF. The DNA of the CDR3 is TGTGCCAGCAGCCGTAGGGGGATCGATGCAACTAATGAAAAACTGTTTTTT.

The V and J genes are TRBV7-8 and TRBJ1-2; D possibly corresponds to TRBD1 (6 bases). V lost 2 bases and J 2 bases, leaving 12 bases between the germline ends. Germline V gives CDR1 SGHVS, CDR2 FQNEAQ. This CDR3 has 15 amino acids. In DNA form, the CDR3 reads TGTGCCAGCAGCTTACGGACAGACGAAAACTATGGCTACACCTTC. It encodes CASSLRTDENYGYTF. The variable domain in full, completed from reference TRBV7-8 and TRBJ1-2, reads GAGVSQSPRYKVAKRGQDVALRCDPISGHVSLFWYQQALGQGPEFLTYFQNEAQLDKSGLPSDRFFAERPEGSVSTLKIQRTQQEDSAVYLCASSLRTDENYGYTFGSGTRLTVV.

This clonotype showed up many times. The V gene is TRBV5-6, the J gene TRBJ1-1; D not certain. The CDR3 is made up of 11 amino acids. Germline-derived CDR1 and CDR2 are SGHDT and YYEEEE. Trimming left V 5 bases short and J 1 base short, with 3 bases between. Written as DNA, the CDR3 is TGTGCCAGCAGGCGGAACACTGAAGCTTTCTTT. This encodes CASRRNTEAFF. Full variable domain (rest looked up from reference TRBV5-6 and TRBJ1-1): DAGVTQSPTHLIKTRGQQVTLRCSPKSGHDTVSWYQQALGQGPQFIFQYYEEEERQRGNFPDRFSGHQFPNYSSELNVNALLLGDSALYLCASRRNTEAFFGQGTRLTVV.

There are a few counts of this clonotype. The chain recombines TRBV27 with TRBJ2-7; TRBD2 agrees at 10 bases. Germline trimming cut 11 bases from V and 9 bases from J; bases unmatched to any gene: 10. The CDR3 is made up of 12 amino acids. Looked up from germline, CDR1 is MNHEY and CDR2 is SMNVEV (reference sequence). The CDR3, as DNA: TGTGCCGCCGGGTCAGCGGGGGGGCTGCAGTACTTC. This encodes CAAGSAGGLQYF.

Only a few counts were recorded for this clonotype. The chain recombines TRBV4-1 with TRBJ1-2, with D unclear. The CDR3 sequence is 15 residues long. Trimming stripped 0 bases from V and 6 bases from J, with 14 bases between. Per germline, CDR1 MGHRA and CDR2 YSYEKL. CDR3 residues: CASSQDHWDQDGYTF. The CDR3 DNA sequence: TGCGCCAGCAGCCAAGATCACTGGGATCAAGATGGCTACACCTTC.

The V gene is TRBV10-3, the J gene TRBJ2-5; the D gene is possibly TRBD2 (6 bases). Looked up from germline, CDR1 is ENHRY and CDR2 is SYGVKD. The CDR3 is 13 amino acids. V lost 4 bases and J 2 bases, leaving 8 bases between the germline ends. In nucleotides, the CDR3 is TGTGCCATCAGTGGAGGGAGGCAAGAGACCCAGTACTTC. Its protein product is CAISGGRQETQYF.

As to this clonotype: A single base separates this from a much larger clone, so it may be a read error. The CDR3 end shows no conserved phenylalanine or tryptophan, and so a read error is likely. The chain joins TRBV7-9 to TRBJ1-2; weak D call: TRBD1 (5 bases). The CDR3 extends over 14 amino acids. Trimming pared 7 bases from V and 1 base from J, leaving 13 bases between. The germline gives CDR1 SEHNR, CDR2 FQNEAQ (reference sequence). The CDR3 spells CASTPFRGNYGYTL. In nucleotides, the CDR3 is TGTGCCAGCACCCCGTTTAGGGGTAACTATGGCTACACCCTC.

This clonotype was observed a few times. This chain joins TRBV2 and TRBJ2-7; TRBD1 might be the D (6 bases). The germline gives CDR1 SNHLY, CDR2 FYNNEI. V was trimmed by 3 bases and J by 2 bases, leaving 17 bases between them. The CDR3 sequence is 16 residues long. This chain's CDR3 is CASSDRVRGTAYEQYF. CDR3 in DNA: TGTGCCAGCAGTGATCGGGTGAGGGGGACGGCCTACGAGCAGTACTTC. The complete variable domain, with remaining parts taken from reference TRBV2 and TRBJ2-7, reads EPEVTQTPSHQVTQMGQEVILRCVPISNHLYFYWYRQILGQKVEFLVSFYNNEISEKSEIFDDQFSVERPDGSNFTLKIRSTKLEDSAMYFCASSDRVRGTAYEQYFGPGTRLTVT.